A selection of T cell receptor beta chains follows, all from one sample in a study of blood T cell repertoires in COVID-19. Assay used: immunoSEQ multiplex PCR; TCRdb lists only in-frame clones, some missing. The sample shows around 140,000 clones, 80% of them seen only once. The sequencing sample was made of peripheral blood. These receptors originate from a man between 65 and 85 years old who had recovered from COVID-19. Each CDR3 is given with its conserved first and last residue. Fields, in order: V gene, clone size, D gene, CDR3 length, J gene, CDR3 protein, CDR3 DNA. D genes are given only for firm matches. Size tells how often a clone was seen (once, few, many) or the class of an expanded clone, and some rows leave it out.

>TRBV5-1|few|-|15|TRBJ1-2
CASSTTGRRSYGYTF
TGCGCCAGCAGCACTACAGGTAGACGAAGCTATGGCTACACCTTC
>TRBV6-5|-|-|14|TRBJ2-7
CASSYDRQGYEQYF
TGTGCCAGCAGTTACGATCGGCAGGGCTACGAGCAGTACTTC
>TRBV18|once|-|13|TRBJ1-1
CASSPLGATEAFF
TGTGCCAGCTCACCGTTAGGGGCCACTGAAGCTTTCTTT
>TRBV6-5|-|-|14|TRBJ2-7
CASSYKAGRYEQYF
TGTGCCAGCAGTTACAAAGCGGGTCGCTACGAGCAGTACTTC
>TRBV10-3|-|TRBD1|16|TRBJ2-5
CAISDSTGVQQETQYF
TGTGCCATCAGTGACTCCACAGGGGTTCAACAAGAGACCCAGTACTTC
>TRBV10-3|-|TRBD2|15|TRBJ2-7
CASHPTSGRFNEQYF
TGTGCCTCCCACCCGACTAGCGGGAGATTCAACGAGCAGTACTTC
>TRBV18|-|TRBD1|14|TRBJ2-1
CASSPGTGVDEQFF
TGTGCCAGCTCACCGGGGACAGGGGTCGATGAGCAGTTCTTC
>TRBV4-2|-|TRBD2|16|TRBJ2-2
CASSQDRLAGTGELFF
TGTGCCAGCAGCCAAGATAGACTAGCGGGCACCGGGGAGCTGTTTTTT
>TRBV6-1|-|-|14|TRBJ1-5
CASSEYSYNQPQHF
TGTGCCAGCAGTGAATACAGCTACAATCAGCCCCAGCATTTT
>TRBV27|-|-|18|TRBJ2-2
CASSLSDVQVWVPGELFF
TGTGCCAGCAGTTTATCGGATGTCCAGGTTTGGGTCCCCGGGGAGCTGTTTTTT
>TRBV12-3/TRBV12-4|-|-|13|TRBJ2-6
CATWASGANVLTF
TGTGCCACCTGGGCCTCTGGGGCCAACGTCCTGACTTTC
>TRBV3-1/TRBV3-2|few|-|12|TRBJ1-4
CASSPNNEKLFF
TGTGCCAGCAGCCCCAATAATGAAAAACTGTTTTTT
>TRBV10-3|-|TRBD1|17|TRBJ2-7
CAISDPHRDRATYEQYF
TGTGCCATCAGTGACCCCCACCGGGACAGGGCGACTTACGAGCAGTACTTC
>TRBV7-9|-|-|14|TRBJ2-1
CASSLTTGYNEQFF
TGTGCCAGCAGCTTGACGACAGGCTACAATGAGCAGTTCTTC
>TRBV29-1|-|TRBD2|13|TRBJ2-7
CSARLAGVLEQYF
TGCAGCGCCAGACTAGCGGGAGTCCTCGAGCAGTACTTC
>TRBV4-1|-|-|14|TRBJ2-2
CASSQDFGAGELFF
-
>TRBV7-9|-|-|13|TRBJ2-3
CASSPRGPDTQYF
TGTGCCAGCAGCCCCAGAGGTCCAGATACGCAGTATTTT
>TRBV27|once|-|13|TRBJ1-3
CASSFRVGNTIYF
TGTGCCAGCAGTTTCAGGGTTGGAAACACCATATATTTT
>TRBV19|-|-|15|TRBJ2-1
CASTPGTLTYNEQFF
TGTGCCAGTACTCCTGGGACATTAACCTACAATGAGCAGTTCTTC
>TRBV12-3/TRBV12-4|-|-|13|TRBJ2-7
CASSSRTAYEQYF
TGTGCCAGCAGTTCCAGGACAGCCTACGAGCAGTACTTC
>TRBV25-1|-|-|14|TRBJ1-1
CASSGGVVNTEAFF
TGTGCCAGCAGTGGCGGGGTAGTGAACACTGAAGCTTTCTTT
>TRBV6-5|few|TRBD1|13|TRBJ2-7
CATMTGNSYEQYF
TGTGCCACCATGACAGGGAATAGCTACGAGCAGTACTTC